This entry is about one T cell receptor beta chain. Its antigen is as yet unknown. The data were obtained in a study of T-cell reconstitution after alpha-beta-depleted transplantation in children. Unique molecular identifiers were incorporated when the TCRbeta library was constructed. Via MiXCR, TCRdb re-called the PCR reads, giving one row per CDR3 protein. This table holds a few hundred thousand distinct CDR3 sequences, roughly 6.6% found once. Study conclusions and caveats: The high TCRbeta diversity at day 60 in some patients came from surviving recipient T cells and thymic progenitors. When one year had passed after transplant, most T-cell counts and diversity came from newly produced T cells. Several hundred expanded graft clones reportedly were the source of alpha-beta T cells about two months after transplant.

CDR1 and CDR2 from the germline V gene are MNHEY and SVGAGI. The CDR3 contains 14 residues. Trimming took off 0 bases at V and 2 bases at J, with 8 bases between the two ends. Sequences were derived from PBMCs, sampled before TCRalphabeta/CD19-depleted stem cell transplant. The chain joins TRBV6-5 to TRBJ2-7; either TRBD1 or TRBD2 may supply D (5 bases each). This clonotype was obtained from a boy younger than 10 with acute lymphoblastic leukemia, due to receive a stem cell transplant. CDR3 DNA: TGTGCCAGCAGTTACTCCCAGGGAGCCTACGAGCAGTACTTC. Translation: CASSYSQGAYEQYF.